A single sample gave rise to the 23 T cell receptor beta chains below, sequenced in a study of regulatory T cells in long-lasting Graves disease. Building the TCR beta libraries relied on iRepertoire HTBI primers, and CDR3 regions underwent Arm-PCR. TCRdb passed the multiplex PCR reads through MiXCR, listing each CDR3 protein once. The sample contains approximately 380,000 distinct CDR3 sequences, less than 25% of which appear only once. The sample's time point: persistent/refractory GD, antithyroid drugs over 5 years with positive TRAb. The TCR library was made from RNA that had been extracted from PBMCs in TRIzol. Sequencing was performed on peripheral blood mononuclear cells (PBMCs), taken when the disease was refractory, from a patient treated with antithyroid drugs. The receptors stem from a female donor with Graves disease.

CDR3 protein: CSVVGGAGANVLTF. The CDR3 DNA reads TGCAGCGTTGTGGGGGGAGCTGGGGCCAACGTCCTGACTTTC. The chain combines TRBV29-1 with TRBJ2-6, with a weak D call TRBD2 (6 bases). CDR3 length: 14 residues. The V gene lost 4 bases and the J gene lost 2 bases, with 9 bases spanning the gap. CDR1 is SQVTM and CDR2 is ANQGSEA in the germline V gene.

This clonotype was detected ten times or more. This rearrangement joins TRBV18 to TRBJ2-2, with D possibly matching TRBD1 (5 bases). Germline values: CDR1 KGHSH, CDR2 LQKENI. Trimming left V 8 bases short and J 2 bases short, with 12 bases between. The CDR3 is 14 residues long. This chain's CDR3 is CASSPQGNTGELFF. The CDR3 DNA reads TGTGCCAGCAGTCCCCAGGGTAACACCGGGGAGCTGTTTTTT.

The CDR3 spells CASSRQVEANGYTF. The CDR3 nucleotides are TGTGCCAGTAGTCGACAGGTAGAGGCGAATGGCTACACCTTC. The chain uses TRBV19 and TRBJ1-2; a possible D gene is TRBD1 (6 bases). This CDR3 has 14 amino acids. Germline V gives CDR1 LNHDA, CDR2 SQIVND (reference sequence). Deletions cut 5 bases from V and 6 bases from J, with 16 bases between.

This clonotype was observed a handful of times. The chain couples TRBV20-1 to TRBJ1-1; tentatively, D is TRBD1 (6 bases). The germline V gene encodes CDR1 DFQATT and CDR2 SNEGSKA (reference sequence). The CDR3 length is 16 residues. V lost 4 bases and J 0 bases, leaving 18 bases between the germline ends. Written as DNA, the CDR3 is TGCAGTGCTACGTTGCAGGGAGGGGGGATGAACACTGAAGCTTTCTTT. Translated, it gives CSATLQGGGMNTEAFF.

This clonotype was seen only a few times. J is TRBJ1-1 and V is TRBV18, with D hard to call. This CDR3 region has 16 residues. Germline lookup yields CDR1 KGHSH and CDR2 LQKENI. V lost 0 bases to trimming and J lost 0 bases, with 11 bases between them. CDR3 amino acids: CASSPPWQTMNTEAFF. CDR3 coding DNA: TGTGCCAGCTCACCACCGTGGCAGACCATGAACACTGAAGCTTTCTTT.

The J gene is TRBJ1-6, the V gene TRBV15, with D hard to call. Per germline, CDR1 LNHNV and CDR2 YYDKDF (reference sequence). Trimming took 4 bases from V and 0 from J, leaving 7 bases between them. The length of the CDR3 is 15 residues. CDR3 sequence reads: CATSKISSYNSPLHF. The CDR3 DNA reads TGTGCCACCAGCAAAATAAGCTCCTATAATTCACCCCTCCACTTT.

Concerning this clonotype itself: A read error may be the cause here, since a much bigger clone is one base away. The rearrangement links TRBV2 to TRBJ1-2, with a weak D call TRBD1 (5 bases). This CDR3 spans 16 amino acids. CDR1 SNHLY and CDR2 FYNNEI come from the germline V gene. The CDR3 sequence: CASREEGPLTLYGYTF. The CDR3 nucleotides are TGTGCCAGCAGAGAAGAGGGGCCGCTTACCCTCTATGGCTACACCTTC.

This clonotype was counted a few times. V is TRBV7-9 and J is TRBJ2-2, with 8 bases fitting TRBD2. This CDR3 has 14 residues. Germline-derived CDR1 and CDR2 are SEHNR and FQNEAQ (reference sequence). With V trimmed by 5 bases and J by 4 bases, 3 bases remained unmatched. CDR3 sequence (DNA): TGTGCCAGCAGCGCGGGACTAGGCACCGGGGAGCTGTTTTTT. Translating gives CASSAGLGTGELFF. Using reference TRBV7-9 and TRBJ2-2 for the parts outside the CDR3, the full variable domain is DTGVSQNPRHKITKRGQNVTFRCDPISEHNRLYWYRQTLGQGPEFLTYFQNEAQLEKSRLLSDRFSAERPKGSFSTLEIQRTEQGDSAMYLCASSAGLGTGELFFGEGSRLTVL.

The chain has TRBV11-2 and TRBJ2-2; possibly TRBD2 for D (5 bases). V was pared by 5 bases and J by 2 bases, with 9 bases between. CDR1 and CDR2 (germline): SGHAT, FQNNGV. The CDR3 has 14 amino acids. The CDR3 region has the DNA TGTGCCAGCAGCATAGGACTCAACACCGGGGAGCTGTTTTTT. It specifies CASSIGLNTGELFF.

This clonotype was picked up many times. The CDR3 nucleotides are TGCAGTGCACCCCGACAGGGCGGGGAGACCCAGTACTTC. Translation gives CSAPRQGGETQYF. J is TRBJ2-5 and V is TRBV20-1, with 7 nucleotides matching TRBD1. The CDR3 sequence is 13 residues long. J was trimmed by 5 bases and V by 6 bases; bases with no gene match: 9. Germline V lookup: CDR1 DFQATT, CDR2 SNEGSKA (reference sequence).

This clonotype has at least ten counts. V and J are TRBV5-1 and TRBJ1-1; unclear D gene. V dropped 5 bases and J dropped 4 bases, with 21 bases sitting between them. From germline, CDR1 is SGHRS and CDR2 YFSETQ. This CDR3 spans 16 amino acids. CDR3 coding DNA: TGCGCCAGCAGTCCCCGGGAGATCCGTTCGGGCACTGAAGCTTTCTTT. Translating gives CASSPREIRSGTEAFF.

This clonotype was found a few times. The chain joins TRBV6-5 to TRBJ2-5; D uncertain. The length of the CDR3 is 13 residues. CDR1 is MNHEY and CDR2 is SVGAGI in the germline V gene. V shed 2 bases and J shed 4 bases, with 8 bases lying between them. The CDR3 region has the DNA TGTGCCAGCAGTTACGGACGTCGAGAGACCCAGTACTTC. Translated, it gives CASSYGRRETQYF.

A few counts support this clonotype. The gene calls are TRBV29-1 and TRBJ2-7, with 7 bases fitting TRBD1. Germline CDR1 SQVTM, CDR2 ANQGSEA. This CDR3 has 14 amino acids. V shed 8 bases and J 3 bases; nucleotides not matched to a gene: 13. The CDR3 nucleotides are TGCAGCCGGAGACCAGGGACAGTTCTCTACGAGCAGTACTTC. Protein sequence: CSRRPGTVLYEQYF.

This clonotype turned up a few times. The CDR3 region has the DNA TGTGCCAGCAGCCCCTGGGGTAATAGCAATCAGCCCCAGCATTTT. This codes for CASSPWGNSNQPQHF. The chain recombines TRBV6-1 with TRBJ1-5; D is undetermined. The CDR3 has 15 residues. Trimming stripped 6 bases from V and 0 bases from J, with 12 bases between. Germline CDR1 reads MNHNS; CDR2 reads SASEGT.

This clonotype was observed at least ten times. The rearrangement uses TRBV20-1 and TRBJ2-2; the D gene is possibly TRBD2 (6 bases). Germline V gene lookup returns CDR1 DFQATT and CDR2 SNEGSKA (reference sequence). The CDR3 length is 15 residues. Trimming took 0 bases from V and 1 from J, leaving 9 bases between them. Here the CDR3 DNA reads TGCAGTGCTAGAGATCAGCGGGTGAACACCGGGGAGCTGTTTTTT. As protein: CSARDQRVNTGELFF.

This sequence joins TRBV4-1 and TRBJ1-4; D unresolved. The length of the CDR3 is 14 residues. Germline lookup yields CDR1 MGHRA and CDR2 YSYEKL. The V gene lost 1 base and the J gene lost 8 bases, with 11 bases spanning the gap. This chain's CDR3 is CASSQGGGLEKLFF. CDR3 DNA: TGCGCCAGCAGCCAAGGCGGTGGGTTGGAAAAACTGTTTTTT.

The rearrangement uses TRBV19 and TRBJ2-7, with 9 bases lining up with TRBD1. The CDR3 is made up of 16 amino acids. V trimming: 5 bases; J trimming: 5 bases; junction bases outside the gene matches: 13. From germline, CDR1 is LNHDA and CDR2 SQIVND (reference sequence). The CDR3 DNA follows: TGTGCCAGTAGTTACATACCCGGGACAGGGCCTGACGAGCAGTACTTC. As protein: CASSYIPGTGPDEQYF.

This clonotype was observed many times. A junction boundary mismatches the germline segment, possibly from a read error. CDR3 sequence reads: CASTLQALQETQYF. The CDR3 DNA sequence: TGTGCCAGCACCTTACAGGCGCTTCAAGAGACCCAGTACTTC. V gene TRBV7-8 combines with J gene TRBJ2-5; maybe TRBD1 (5 bases). CDR1 SGHVS and CDR2 FQNEAQ come from the germline V gene. The CDR3 runs to 14 residues.

The chain uses TRBV18 and TRBJ2-1; D is unresolved. The germline V gene encodes CDR1 KGHSH and CDR2 LQKENI. This CDR3 region has 14 residues. V shed 0 bases and J shed 10 bases, with 13 bases lying between them. The CDR3, as DNA: TGTGCCAGCTCACCACCGATGCTCGTCGGAGAGCAGTTCTTC. The encoded protein is CASSPPMLVGEQFF.

In this sample, this clonotype turned up a few times. The chain carries TRBV6-1 and TRBJ1-2, with D perhaps TRBD1 (6 bases). Germline CDR1 is MNHNS and CDR2 is SASEGT. The CDR3 has 13 amino acids. V was cut by 0 bases and J by 7 bases, with 9 bases left in between. In DNA, the CDR3 is TGTGCCAGCAGTGAAGCAGCAGGGGTTGGCTACACCTTC. It encodes CASSEAAGVGYTF.

The chain uses TRBV14 and TRBJ2-7; tentatively, D is TRBD1 (5 bases). This CDR3 has 13 amino acids. The V end was cut by 5 bases, the J end by 0 bases, with 8 bases between. Germline CDR1 is SGHDN and CDR2 is FVKESK. The CDR3 DNA reads TGTGCCAGCAGCGGACACCCCTCCTACGAGCAGTACTTC. Amino acid sequence: CASSGHPSYEQYF.

This clonotype showed up just a few times. A junction end diverges from the germline sequence, so it may reflect a read error. The gene calls are TRBV29-1 and TRBJ1-1, with D unresolved. The germline V gene encodes CDR1 SQVTM and CDR2 ANQGSEA. The CDR3 consists of 12 residues. CDR3: CSVVGMNTGAFF. In nucleotides, the CDR3 is TGCAGCGTTGTAGGCATGAACACTGGAGCTTTCTTT.

As concerns this clonotype: One junction end does not reproduce the germline sequence, and a read error may be involved. The CDR3 sequence: CAGSLAVEQYF. The CDR3 DNA reads TGTGCCGGCAGCTTAGCGGTCGAGCAGTACTTC. The chain couples TRBV13 to TRBJ2-7; a weak D match, TRBD2 (6 bases). The CDR3 covers 11 residues. The germline V gene encodes CDR1 PRHDT and CDR2 FYEKMQ (reference sequence).